This T cell receptor beta chain derives from a study of vaccination and CD4 T cells after COVID-19. Broader study findings: In convalescent patients, 304 of 307 vaccine-specific clones were mono-reactive for SARS-CoV-2 spike.

Comments on this clonotype: The antigen is undetermined.

V gave up 5 bases and J gave up 2 bases; unmatched junction bases: 6. This CDR3 is 15 amino acids long. Germline values: CDR1 SGHTA, CDR2 FQGTGA. CD4+ T cells that had been cultured provided DNA sequenced with the Oncomine TCR Beta short-read assay. Investigators obtained genomic DNA by extraction from cultured CD4+ T cells. MiXCR, run by TCRdb on the PCR reads, gives a single entry per CDR3 protein. The sample shows under 20,000 distinct CDR3 sequences, just over 45% of them seen only once. Treatment described: roughly ten-day PBMC culture with coronavirus spike peptide pools or control peptides (ViraFEST assay).

The sample consisted of CD4+ T cells from blood, cultured in vitro, taken after SARS-CoV-2 vaccination. This TCR was recovered from a human donor who had recovered from COVID-19. The rearrangement links TRBV7-3 to TRBJ2-1; 7 bases map to TRBD2. The CDR3 protein is CASSPHAGAYNEQFF. The CDR3, as DNA: TGTGCCAGCAGCCCCCACGCGGGGGCCTACAATGAGCAGTTCTTC.